This TCR beta chain was identified in a study of blood T cell repertoires in COVID-19. Original processing notes: Estimates of nucleated cell counts were drawn from the amplification of reference gene primers. The protocol was immunoSEQ multiplex PCR, while the TCRdb copy is restricted to in-frame clones and leaves out a portion. That table supplies the V and J calls and clone size; D and trimming were determined from the DNA. This sample yields around 75,000 clones, of which roughly 90% are seen a single time; 5.3% belongs to the top ten. The germline gives CDR1 GTSNPN, CDR2 SVGIG (reference sequence). Trimming took 2 bases from V and 5 from J, leaving 21 bases between them. CDR3 length: 16 residues.

This receptor was taken from a man aged 50 to 59 with acute or convalescent COVID-19. The sequenced sample consisted of peripheral blood. The V and J genes are TRBV30 and TRBJ1-1; D possibly corresponds to TRBD1 (5 bases). CDR3 sequence reads: CAWSTGTLRRVTEAFF. CDR3 coding DNA: TGTGCCTGGAGTACGGGGACCTTAAGGAGGGTAACTGAAGCTTTCTTT.